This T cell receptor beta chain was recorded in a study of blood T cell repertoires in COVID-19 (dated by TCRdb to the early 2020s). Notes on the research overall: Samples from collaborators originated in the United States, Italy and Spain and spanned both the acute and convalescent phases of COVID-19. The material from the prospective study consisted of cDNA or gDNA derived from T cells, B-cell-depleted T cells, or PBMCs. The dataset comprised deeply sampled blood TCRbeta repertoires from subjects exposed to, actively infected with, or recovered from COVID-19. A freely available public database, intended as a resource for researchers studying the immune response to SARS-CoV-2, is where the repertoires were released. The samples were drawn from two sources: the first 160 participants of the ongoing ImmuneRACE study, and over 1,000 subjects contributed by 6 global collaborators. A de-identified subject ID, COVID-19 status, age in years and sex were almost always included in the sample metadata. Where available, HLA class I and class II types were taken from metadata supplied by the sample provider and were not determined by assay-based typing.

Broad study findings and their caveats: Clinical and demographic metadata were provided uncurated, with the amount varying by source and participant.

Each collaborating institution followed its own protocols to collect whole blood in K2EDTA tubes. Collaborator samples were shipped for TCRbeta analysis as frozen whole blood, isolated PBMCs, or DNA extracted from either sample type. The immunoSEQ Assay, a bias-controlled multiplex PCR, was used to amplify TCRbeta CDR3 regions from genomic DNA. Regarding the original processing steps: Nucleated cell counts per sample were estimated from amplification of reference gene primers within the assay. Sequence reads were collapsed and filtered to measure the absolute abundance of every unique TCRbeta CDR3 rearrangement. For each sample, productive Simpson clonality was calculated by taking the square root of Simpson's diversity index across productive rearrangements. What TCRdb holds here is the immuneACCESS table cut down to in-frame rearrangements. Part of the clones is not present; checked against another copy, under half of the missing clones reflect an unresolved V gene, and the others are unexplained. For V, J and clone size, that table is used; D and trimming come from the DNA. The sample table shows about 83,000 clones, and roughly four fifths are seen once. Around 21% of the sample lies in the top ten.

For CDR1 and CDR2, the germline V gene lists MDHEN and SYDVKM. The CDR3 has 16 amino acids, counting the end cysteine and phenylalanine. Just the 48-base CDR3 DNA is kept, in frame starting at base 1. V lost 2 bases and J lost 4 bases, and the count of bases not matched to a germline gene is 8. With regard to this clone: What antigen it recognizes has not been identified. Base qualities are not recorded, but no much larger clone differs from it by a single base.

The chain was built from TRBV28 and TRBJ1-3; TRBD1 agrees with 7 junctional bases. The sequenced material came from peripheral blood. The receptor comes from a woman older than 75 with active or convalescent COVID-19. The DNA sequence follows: TGTGCCAGCAGTTTAGACAGGGATGGTATCGGAAACACCATATATTTT. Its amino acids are CASSLDRDGIGNTIYF. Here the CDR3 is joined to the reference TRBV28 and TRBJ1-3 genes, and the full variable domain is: DVKVTQSSRYLVKRTGEKVFLECVQDMDHENMFWYRQDPGLGLRLIYFSYDVKMKEKGDIPEGYSVSREKKERFSLILESASTNQTSMYLCASSLDRDGIGNTIYFGEGSWLTVV.